Shown below are 22 T cell receptor beta chains from a single sample sequenced in a study of cytomegalovirus exposure and HLA in healthy donors (dated by TCRdb to about 2017). To prepare the library, the immunoSEQ multiplex PCR assay was applied. For the multiplex PCR, a mixture combining 60 forward primers for TCR Vbeta segments and 13 reverse primers for TCR Jbeta segments was used. Held by TCRdb, this immuneACCESS table contains in-frame sequences only and omits some clones. Under half of the omission traces to an unresolved V gene where checked; the cause of the rest is unknown. Recorded for this sample are 150,000 to 200,000 clones; approximately 70% of them occurred a single time. The top ten hold around 2.8% of the sample. Material: PBMCs. The source of these receptors is a woman aged 40 to 50 in good health and CMV-seropositive.

This sequence joins TRBV19 and TRBJ2-5, with D perhaps TRBD1 (5 bases). This CDR3 has 16 amino acids. Per germline, CDR1 LNHDA and CDR2 SQIVND (reference sequence). Trimming left V 2 bases short and J 1 base short, with 14 bases between. The CDR3 loop reads CASSIITGAPQETQYF. The CDR3 DNA sequence: TGTGCCAGTAGTATAATTACAGGCGCCCCCCAAGAGACCCAGTACTTC.

The J gene is TRBJ1-1, the V gene TRBV11-2, with 10 bases identical to TRBD1. The CDR3 sequence is 15 residues long. Germline V gene data show CDR1 as SGHAT and CDR2 as FQNNGV. The J segment lost 5 bases and the V segment lost 0 bases, leaving 3 bases of the junction unmatched. CDR3 protein: CASSLDRTGGTEAFF. The CDR3, as DNA: TGTGCCAGCAGCTTAGATCGGACAGGGGGAACTGAAGCTTTCTTT. The full variable domain, in which reference TRBV11-2 and TRBJ1-1 provide the parts outside the CDR3, is EAGVAQSPRYKIIEKRQSVAFWCNPISGHATLYWYQQILGQGPKLLIQFQNNGVVDDSQLPKDRFSAERLKGVDSTLKIQPAKLEDSAVYLCASSLDRTGGTEAFFGQGTRLTVV.

This clone has more than one count but fewer than ten. The chain couples TRBV4-3 to TRBJ2-3, with 8 bases lining up with TRBD2. This CDR3 region has 16 residues. Looked up from germline, CDR1 is LGHNA and CDR2 is YSLEER. The V gene end was trimmed by 2 bases and the J gene end by 3 bases; junction bases not matched to a gene: 7. Written as DNA, the CDR3 is TGCGCCAGCAGCCAAACGGGACTAGTCGGGACAGATACGCAGTATTTT. Its translation is CASSQTGLVGTDTQYF.

This rearrangement joins TRBV6-1 to TRBJ2-5; maybe TRBD2 (6 bases). The CDR3 runs 13 residues. V was cut by 7 bases and J by 5 bases, with 14 bases left in between. From germline, CDR1 is MNHNS and CDR2 SASEGT. The CDR3 sequence is CASISGEMETQYF. The CDR3 bases are TGTGCCAGCATTTCGGGAGAGATGGAGACCCAGTACTTC.

The chain links TRBV4-2 to TRBJ2-3; 8 nucleotides match TRBD2. This CDR3 is built from 15 residues. The germline gives CDR1 LGHNA, CDR2 YNFKEQ. J gave up 5 bases and V 0 bases, and 4 bases lay outside the gene matches. CDR3 nucleotide sequence: TGTGCCAGCAGCCAAGAGGGTAGCGGGAAAGATACGCAGTATTTT. Translated, it gives CASSQEGSGKDTQYF.

Relative to its sample, this clone is medium-sized. V gene TRBV6-5 combines with J gene TRBJ2-2, with TRBD2 identical over 11 bases. The CDR3 runs 14 residues. V shed 5 bases, J shed 7 bases, and the junction held 3 bases outside the gene matches. CDR1 is MNHEY, CDR2 SVGAGI, per germline. CDR3 DNA sequence: TGTGCCAGCAGTCGACTAGCGGGACACGGGGAGCTGTTTTTT. Translating it yields CASSRLAGHGELFF.

The V call is TRBV6-5, the J call TRBJ2-5; TRBD1 matches at 12 bases. Looked up from germline, CDR1 is MNHEY and CDR2 is SVGAGI. The CDR3 length is 13 residues. V was pared by 4 bases and J by 7 bases, with 1 base of the junction left unmatched. DNA of the CDR3: TGTGCCAGCAGTTGGGGACAGGGGGCGACCCAGTACTTC. Translated, it gives CASSWGQGATQYF.

The rearrangement uses TRBV5-1 and TRBJ2-7, with 7 bases matching TRBD1. Germline V gene sequence: CDR1 SGHRS, CDR2 YFSETQ. This CDR3 has 15 residues. J was trimmed by 2 bases and V by 4 bases; bases with no gene match: 9. The DNA of the CDR3 is TGCGCCAGCAGCCTTCGGACAGGCGACACCTACGAGCAGTACTTC. Amino acid sequence: CASSLRTGDTYEQYF.

The chain couples TRBV6-5 to TRBJ1-5; 9 bases are shared with TRBD1. The CDR3 is 14 residues long. Germline loops: CDR1 MNHEY, CDR2 SVGAGI. The V segment lost 5 bases and the J segment 7 bases; nucleotides outside the gene matches: 6. The CDR3 sequence is CASSDTGGGQPQHF. The CDR3 bases are TGTGCCAGCAGTGATACAGGGGGCGGACAGCCCCAGCATTTT.

The V gene is TRBV5-1, the J gene TRBJ2-2, with 8 bases aligning to TRBD1. The CDR3 extends over 15 amino acids. Germline V gene lookup returns CDR1 SGHRS and CDR2 YFSETQ. Losses at the gene ends were 4 bases for V and 6 bases for J; bases not matched to a gene: 8. DNA for the CDR3: TGCGCCAGCAGCCCTGAACGACAGGGGCCCGGGGAGCTGTTTTTT. Translating gives CASSPERQGPGELFF.

On this clone itself: Other DNA sequences in this sample translate to the same CDR3. This sequence joins TRBV27 and TRBJ1-2; no reliable D call. In germline, CDR1 is MNHEY, CDR2 SMNVEV (reference sequence). This CDR3 spans 12 amino acids. Deletions cut 3 bases from V and 6 bases from J, with 8 bases between. The CDR3 nucleotides read TGTGCCAGCAGTTTGCCCGGGGATGGCTACACCTTC. Translation gives CASSLPGDGYTF.

The chain links TRBV25-1 to TRBJ2-3; 7 nucleotides align to TRBD2. V gave up 5 bases and J gave up 2 bases; unmatched junction bases: 7. Germline values: CDR1 MGHDK, CDR2 SYGVNS. The CDR3 sequence is 15 residues long. The CDR3 DNA is TGTGCCAGCAGTAAGGGGAGGGAACACACAGATACGCAGTATTTT. Translation gives CASSKGREHTDTQYF.

The V gene is TRBV6-6, the J gene TRBJ2-7; TRBD1 matches 11 bases. Germline CDR1 is MNHNY and CDR2 is SVGAGI (reference sequence). The CDR3 spans 15 residues. J was trimmed by 3 bases and V by 0 bases; bases with no gene match: 1. The CDR3 loop is CASSYSGTGGYEQYF. As DNA, the CDR3 is TGTGCCAGCAGTTACTCGGGGACAGGGGGCTACGAGCAGTACTTC.

As DNA, the CDR3 is TGCGCCAGCAGCTTGACCGGGACTAGCCTAGAGACCCAGTACTTC. It encodes CASSLTGTSLETQYF. V usage is TRBV5-1 and J usage is TRBJ2-5; 9 positions match TRBD2. Germline V lookup: CDR1 SGHRS, CDR2 YFSETQ. This CDR3 region has 15 residues. With V trimmed by 1 base and J by 4 bases, 5 bases remained unmatched.

This rearrangement joins TRBV6-6 to TRBJ1-4; TRBD1 matches 11 bases. The CDR3 has 15 amino acids. Germline CDR1 reads MNHNY; CDR2 reads SVGAGI (reference sequence). J gave up 4 bases and V 6 bases, and 4 bases lay outside the gene matches. This chain's CDR3 is CASSPGTGGNEKLFF. The CDR3 coding sequence is TGTGCCAGCAGCCCTGGGACAGGGGGTAATGAAAAACTGTTTTTT.

The rearrangement uses TRBV2 and TRBJ2-7, with D possibly being TRBD1 (7 bases). The CDR3 totals 14 residues. Looked up from germline, CDR1 is SNHLY and CDR2 is FYNNEI. Trimming cost V 11 bases and J 4 bases, with 21 bases left between them. The DNA of the CDR3 is TGTGCCGCCTCCGGGACCTCAGGGGGGTACGAGCAGTACTTC. Its translation: CAASGTSGGYEQYF.

This chain uses TRBV27 with TRBJ1-5; D might be TRBD1 (5 bases). The germline gives CDR1 MNHEY, CDR2 SMNVEV (reference sequence). The V gene lost 7 bases and the J gene lost 4 bases, with 14 bases spanning the gap. The CDR3 length is 14 residues. The CDR3 here is CASKKDSFNQPQHF. The CDR3 region has the DNA TGTGCCAGCAAAAAAGACAGTTTTAATCAGCCCCAGCATTTT.

This clone came up a few times. V usage is TRBV4-3 and J usage is TRBJ1-4; no firm D call. Germline V lookup: CDR1 LGHNA, CDR2 YSLEER. V lost 1 base and J lost 5, with 5 bases in between. The CDR3 extends over 13 amino acids. The CDR3 spells CASSQARNEKLFF. DNA of the CDR3: TGCGCCAGCAGCCAAGCCCGGAATGAAAAACTGTTTTTT.

The rearrangement joins TRBV2 to TRBJ2-3, with TRBD2 as a possible D gene (6 bases). The V and J ends lost 7 bases and 9 bases respectively, with 17 bases between them. The CDR3 is 13 residues long. The V gene's germline CDR1 is SNHLY and CDR2 FYNNEI. CDR3 coding DNA: TGTGCCAGCATCGGGGGAAGCGGCAGAACGCAGTATTTT. This sequence encodes CASIGGSGRTQYF.

The genes are TRBV7-2 and TRBJ2-5, with D tentatively TRBD1 (7 bases). V was cut by 5 bases and J by 7 bases, with 14 bases left in between. Germline CDR1 and CDR2: SGHTA and FQGNSA. This CDR3 contains 13 residues. CDR3 nucleotide sequence: TGTGCCAGCAGCGCAAGACAGGGAGGGACCCAGTACTTC. Translated, it gives CASSARQGGTQYF.

This sequence joins TRBV28 and TRBJ2-2, with 10 positions matching TRBD2. Trimming cost V 6 bases and J 7 bases; bases outside gene matches: 8. The germline V gene encodes CDR1 MDHEN and CDR2 SYDVKM. The CDR3 sequence is 15 residues long. The CDR3 loop reads CASSEAGGPIGELFF. The CDR3 DNA reads as TGTGCCAGCAGCGAAGCGGGAGGGCCTATCGGGGAGCTGTTTTTT.

This chain joins TRBV19 and TRBJ2-1, with 7 bases that match TRBD2. V dropped 3 bases and J dropped 7; count of bases not matched to a gene: 9. CDR1 and CDR2 (germline): LNHDA, SQIVND (reference sequence). CDR3 length: 15 amino acids. CDR3 amino acids: CASSIGAGAGNEQFF. CDR3 nucleotides: TGTGCCAGTAGTATTGGTGCGGGAGCTGGAAATGAGCAGTTCTTC.